This TCR beta chain was obtained from a study of shared clonotypes between healthy human individuals. The CDR3 runs 13 residues. V lost 4 bases and J lost 1, with 7 bases in between. CDR1 and CDR2 (germline): ENHRY, SYGVKD. The repertoire was sequenced with immunoSEQ multiplex PCR; TCRdb's copy has only in-frame clones and lacks some. The repertoire includes 2.5 million or so clones, roughly 92% of them detected once, and over 0.12% sits in the top ten. For this clone: Its antigen is currently unknown. Other DNA variants within this sample encode the same CDR3.

The study's findings and limits: For naive CD4 cells, 4.5% to 6.5% of clonotypes were shared across a few donors.

Those who donated, Caucasian adults without exception, all lived in Nashville, Tennessee. Naive CD45RA+ and memory CD45RA-negative subsets were split from CD4+ cells. The source material was naive CD4+ T cells sorted from blood. Subset: CD45RA+ positively selected. The chain joins TRBV10-3 to TRBJ2-5, with D perhaps TRBD1 or TRBD2 (5 bases each). The TCR was taken from a man aged 18 to 29 in good health. CDR3 region: CAISGGAQETQYF. The CDR3 DNA sequence: TGTGCCATCAGTGGAGGGGCCCAAGAGACCCAGTACTTC.